This T cell receptor beta chain was profiled in a study of identical twins. On this clonotype: Its antigen is unidentified.

The V end lost 4 bases, the J end lost 6 bases, and 12 bases lay between the germline ends. Germline loops: CDR1 SGHRS, CDR2 YFSETQ. The CDR3 loop spans 13 amino acids. Whole-study results and caveats: Out-of-frame beta chain sequences displayed weaker excess sharing between twins.

A template switching step contributed a universal primer site, while unique molecular identifiers were present in the cDNA. MiXCR, run by TCRdb on the 5' RACE reads, gives a single entry per CDR3 protein. The sample includes hundreds of thousands of distinct CDR3 sequences, around 20% seen only once; the top ten take 4% to 5.5%. These same records also appear under a second study, on T cells expressing NK-cell markers. That publication notes: The study did not resolve the HCMV specificity of expanded NKG2C+ T cell clones.

The source of this sequence is a woman aged 18-35 years in good health. What was sequenced was PBMCs. The V call is TRBV5-1, the J call TRBJ2-3; D unresolved. CDR3 DNA: TGCGCCAGCAGCCTATTTTCAGACGATACGCAGTATTTT. Translation: CASSLFSDDTQYF.